One sample yielded the 20 T cell receptor beta chains listed below, sequenced in a study of tumor and adjacent non-tumor tissue in lung cancer. Three rounds of nested PCR, following a modified ARM-PCR protocol, produced the TCRbeta library. Via MiXCR, TCRdb re-called the multiplex PCR reads, giving one row per CDR3 protein. There are approximately 79,000 distinct CDR3 sequences in the sample; approximately 57% occur only once, and around 14% lies in the top ten. This sample's RNA came from whole unsorted tissue. Input material: lung tumor tissue. The receptors derive from a man between 65 and 85 years old with non-small cell lung cancer.

A word on this clonotype: The conserved final phenylalanine or tryptophan is absent from the CDR3, which likely points to a read error. The gene calls are TRBV28 and TRBJ2-4; D is possibly TRBD1 or TRBD2 (5 bases each). This CDR3 has 14 residues. V gave up 7 bases and J gave up 9 bases, with 19 bases separating them. Germline values: CDR1 MDHEN, CDR2 SYDVKM. CDR3 protein: CASTTGTQVGIQYL. CDR3 nucleotide sequence: TGTGCCAGCACCACTGGGACCCAGGTCGGCATTCAGTACCTC.

This clonotype showed up many times. This chain links TRBV4-1 with TRBJ2-1; TRBD2 matches at 9 bases. Germline CDR1 is MGHRA and CDR2 is YSYEKL. This CDR3 region has 17 residues. The J segment lost 7 bases and the V segment lost 0 bases, leaving 10 bases of the junction unmatched. The CDR3 DNA reads as TGCGCCAGCAGCCAAGATGGGGCGGGAGGGCCGGGTAATGAGCAGTTCTTC. Protein sequence: CASSQDGAGGPGNEQFF.

Comment on this clonotype: One end of the junction is discordant with germline, which a read error may explain. The rearrangement uses TRBV10-3 and TRBJ2-7; the D gene is possibly TRBD1 (6 bases). This CDR3 comprises 15 residues. Germline V gives CDR1 ENHRY, CDR2 SYGVKD. The CDR3 reads CAFSEVDSAFHEQYF. CDR3 nucleotide sequence: TGTGCCTTCAGTGAGGTGGACAGCGCCTTTCATGAACAGTACTTC.

J is TRBJ2-1 and V is TRBV29-1, with 8 bases lining up with TRBD1. The CDR3 extends over 14 amino acids. Germline V gene lookup returns CDR1 SQVTM and CDR2 ANQGSEA. The CDR3 protein is CNINGQGVTNEQFF. CDR3 DNA sequence: TGCAACATTAATGGACAGGGAGTGACGAATGAGCAGTTCTTC.

This clonotype appeared a few times. Since a much larger clone is just one base distant, this may be a read error. CDR3 loop: CASSRGQDTSYEQYF. The CDR3 DNA is TGTGCCAGCAGCCGTGGACAGGACACTTCCTACGAGCAGTACTTC. The V and J genes are TRBV4-2 and TRBJ2-7, with TRBD1 matching over 7 bases. This CDR3 contains 15 residues. Trimming took 4 bases from V and 1 from J; bases not matched to a gene: 7. CDR1 and CDR2 (germline): LGHNA, YNFKEQ.

This clonotype appeared many times. This chain connects TRBV20-1 to TRBJ2-3; 7 bases map to TRBD2. The ends lost 2 bases at V and 5 bases at J; junction bases unmatched: 10. This CDR3 contains 15 residues. Germline V gene data show CDR1 as DFQATT and CDR2 as SNEGSKA (reference sequence). CDR3 in DNA: TGCAGTGCTAGATTTTCGGGAGGACGTGGAGATACGCAGTATTTT. Its protein product is CSARFSGGRGDTQYF.

With regard to this clonotype: With a much larger clone just one base away, this may be a read error. The CDR3 protein is CPSSLYEGRDTQYF. CDR3 coding DNA: TGTCCCAGCAGCTTATATGAAGGGAGAGATACGCAGTATTTT. This chain connects TRBV7-9 to TRBJ2-3; tentative D call: TRBD2 (5 bases). CDR3 length equals 14 residues. Germline V gene sequence: CDR1 SEHNR, CDR2 FQNEAQ (reference sequence).

Comments on this clonotype: The junction departs from the called germline gene at one end, perhaps through a read error. The rearrangement links TRBV11-2 to TRBJ2-1, with 11 bases fitting TRBD2. The CDR3 is 18 amino acids. CDR1 SGHAT and CDR2 FQNNGV come from the germline V gene. CDR3 residues: CASSRRLAGGPGATERFF. The CDR3 nucleotides are TGTGCCAGCAGCCGCAGATTAGCGGGGGGGCCAGGGGCAACTGAGCGGTTCTTC.

A remark on this clonotype: The germline gene is not matched at one end of the junction; a read error may be the cause. The genes are TRBV6-5 and TRBJ2-2, with a possible D match to TRBD1 (5 bases). The CDR3 has 15 amino acids. Germline CDR1 is MNHEY and CDR2 is SVGAGI. CDR3 sequence (DNA): TGTGCCAGTAGTTGGCAGGGTGGAGTTGCCGGGGAGCTGTTTTTT. Its protein product is CASSWQGGVAGELFF.

As for this clonotype: One end of the junction varies from germline; a read error may be responsible. The gene calls are TRBV12-3 or TRBV12-4 and TRBJ1-5; weak D call: TRBD1 (6 bases). This CDR3 has 15 residues. DNA of the CDR3: TGTGCCTGCAGTCTAGGGACACTTAGCAATCAGCCCCAGCTTTTT. Translating gives CACSLGTLSNQPQLF.

A remark on this clonotype: Compared with germline, one end of the junction differs, possibly owing to a read error. The rearrangement links TRBV11-2 to TRBJ2-7; D unresolved. This CDR3 has 14 amino acids. CDR1 is SGHAT, CDR2 FQNNGV, per germline. CDR3 amino acids: CASSLLVWPYEQHF. For the CDR3, the DNA is TGTGCCAGCAGCTTATTAGTATGGCCCTACGAGCAGCACTTC.

This clonotype appeared once. The J gene is TRBJ2-1, the V gene TRBV28; 11 bases fit TRBD2. Germline CDR1 MDHEN, CDR2 SYDVKM. This CDR3 comprises 14 residues. The CDR3 sequence: CVIDSGRAINEQFF. For the CDR3, the DNA is TGTGTCATAGATAGCGGGAGGGCCATCAATGAGCAGTTCTTC.

Comment on this clonotype: One end of the junction is discordant with germline, which a read error may explain. This chain links TRBV12-3 or TRBV12-4 with TRBJ2-7; possible D gene TRBD2, 6 bases. This CDR3 has 15 amino acids. CDR3 in DNA: TGTGCCAGCAGTCTAGGGACCGGGAGCTCCTACAAGCAGTACTTC. Its protein product is CASSLGTGSSYKQYF.

Comments on this clonotype: No conserved phenylalanine or tryptophan is present at the end of the CDR3, so a read error is the likely explanation. The rearrangement uses TRBV11-2 and TRBJ1-6; 9 bases fit TRBD1. CDR1 and CDR2 (germline): SGHAT, FQNNGV. The junction had 10 bases not matched to a gene; V was cut back by 7 bases and J by 9 bases. CDR3 length: 15 amino acids. The DNA for the CDR3 is TGTGCCAGCAACGCTAGGGACAGGGTATTTTCACCCCTCCACTTA. Protein: CASNARDRVFSPLHL.

Comments on this clonotype: The junction departs from germline at one end; a sequencing error may be responsible. This rearrangement joins TRBV6-5 to TRBJ1-4; no clear D. CDR3 length: 14 residues. The germline gives CDR1 MNHEY, CDR2 SVGAGI. The CDR3, as DNA: TGTACCAGCGCTAGGTCCGCAACTAATGAAAAACTGTTTTTT. Translation: CTSARSATNEKLFF.

This clonotype was seen only a few times. The rearrangement uses TRBV6-5 and TRBJ2-2; 8 bases are a match to TRBD1. Germline V gene data show CDR1 as MNHEY and CDR2 as SVGAGI. The CDR3 extends over 14 amino acids. The CDR3 region has the DNA TGTTTCAGCAGTTGGCAGGGGGCCGCCGGGGAGCTGTTTTTT. Translated, it gives CFSSWQGAAGELFF.

Ten or more counts support this clonotype. The genes are TRBV12-3 or TRBV12-4 and TRBJ1-3, with D unresolved. The CDR3 is 14 amino acids. The germline V and J ends were trimmed by 3 bases and 6 bases, with 12 bases remaining between them. The CDR3: CASSFRGIENTIYF. In nucleotides, the CDR3 is TGTGCCAGCAGTTTCCGAGGGATAGAAAACACCATATATTTT.

Remarks on this clonotype: A much larger clone lies one base from this, so it may be a read error. CDR3 sequence: CTSSPDQTAEIYEQYF. The CDR3 nucleotides are TGTACCAGCAGTCCCGATCAGACAGCCGAGATCTACGAGCAGTACTTC. The V call is TRBV6-2 or TRBV6-3, the J call TRBJ2-7, with D possibly TRBD1 on 5 matching bases. The germline gives CDR1 MNHEY, CDR2 SVGEGT. The CDR3 loop spans 16 amino acids.

Details on this clonotype: This may stem from a read error, because a much larger clone lies one nucleotide away. This chain uses TRBV20-1 with TRBJ2-5, with D possibly being TRBD1 (5 bases). The CDR3 is 13 residues long. CDR1 and CDR2 from the germline V gene are DFQATT and SNEGSKA (reference sequence). The CDR3 DNA follows: TGCAATGCTAGAGCGACAGTCCAAGAGACCCAGTACTTC. Translation gives CNARATVQETQYF.

This clonotype came up many times. The chain carries TRBV5-1 and TRBJ2-7; D is perhaps TRBD1 or TRBD2 (6 bases each). V gave up 4 bases and J gave up 3 bases, with 17 bases separating them. The germline V gene encodes CDR1 SGHRS and CDR2 YFSETQ. CDR3 size: 15 residues. The CDR3 nucleotides read TGCGCCAGCAGCCCCTCCCCAGGGGAGGACTACGAGCAGTACTTC. This translates into CASSPSPGEDYEQYF.